These 21 T cell receptor beta chains share one sample of origin, sequenced in a study of blood T cell repertoires in COVID-19. TCRdb's table, derived via immunoSEQ multiplex PCR, lists solely in-frame clones and lacks some. This sample carries just over 70,000 clones, about 68% of them seen once, and the ten largest clones take roughly 35%. Sequencing input: peripheral blood. These receptors were taken from a woman aged 70-85 years with acute or convalescent COVID-19.

The CDR3 DNA follows: TGTGCCAGCAGCTTAAGCAGGGGGCTAGAAACCTACGAGCAGTACTTC. Translated: CASSLSRGLETYEQYF. The V call is TRBV7-6, the J call TRBJ2-7; 8 bases map to TRBD1. Germline CDR1 SGHVS, CDR2 FNYEAQ. J lost 2 bases, V lost 2 bases, and 8 bases had no gene match. This CDR3 contains 16 residues.

This clone was found many times. CDR3 DNA: TGTGCCAGCAGTTTATGGGAACTAGCGGGAGGGCCGGGGGAGCAGTACTTC. Amino acids: CASSLWELAGGPGEQYF. The chain has TRBV28 and TRBJ2-7, with TRBD2 matching over 13 bases. The CDR3 runs to 17 residues. Germline loops: CDR1 MDHEN, CDR2 SYDVKM. Germline trimming cut 0 bases from V and 7 bases from J; bases unmatched to any gene: 9.

V is TRBV7-3 and J is TRBJ2-1; D is possibly TRBD1 (5 bases). The V gene's germline CDR1 is SGHTA and CDR2 FQGTGA. The V gene lost 5 bases and the J gene lost 9 bases, with 8 bases spanning the gap. The CDR3 contains 11 residues. The CDR3 DNA reads as TGTGCCAGCAGCCCAGGGCGTGAGCAGTTCTTC. Protein: CASSPGREQFF. The full variable domain, rest sourced from reference TRBV7-3 and TRBJ2-1, is GAGVSQTPSNKVTEKGKYVELRCDPISGHTALYWYRQSLGQGPEFLIYFQGTGAADDSGLPNDRFFAVRPEGSVSTLKIQRTERGDSAVYLCASSPGREQFFGPGTRLTVL.

This clone has just one count. The rearrangement links TRBV5-1 to TRBJ2-1; tentative D call: TRBD1 (7 bases). The V gene lost 4 bases and the J gene lost 4 bases, with 12 bases spanning the gap. The V gene's germline CDR1 is SGHRS and CDR2 YFSETQ. The CDR3 extends over 14 amino acids. CDR3 sequence reads: CASSGGTEYNEQFF. For the CDR3, the DNA is TGCGCCAGCAGCGGGGGGACAGAGTACAATGAGCAGTTCTTC.

The genes are TRBV7-2 and TRBJ2-5; 9 positions agree with TRBD2. The CDR3 has 15 amino acids. Germline V gives CDR1 SGHTA, CDR2 FQGNSA. After removal of 1 base from V and 4 bases from J, the junction contained 4 bases not matched to a gene. For the CDR3, the DNA is TGTGCCAGCAGCTTAGGGGTTAGCGGGGGAGAGACCCAGTACTTC. It translates to CASSLGVSGGETQYF.

J is TRBJ1-2 and V is TRBV2; D perhaps matches TRBD1 (6 bases). V gave up 8 bases and J gave up 6 bases, with 13 bases separating them. There are 12 residues in the CDR3. The germline CDR1 and CDR2 sequences are SNHLY and FYNNEI. This CDR3 is CASAYNRDGYTF. CDR3 DNA: TGTGCCAGCGCCTATAACAGGGATGGCTACACCTTC.

This clone has just one count. V and J are TRBV11-2 and TRBJ2-7; 7 bases are shared with TRBD2. CDR1 and CDR2 from the germline V gene are SGHAT and FQNNGV. V shed 3 bases, J shed 1 base, and the junction held 9 bases outside the gene matches. This CDR3 is 16 amino acids long. CDR3 bases: TGTGCCAGCAGCTTCCGGGAGGCAGGCTCTTCCTACGAGCAGTACTTC. As protein: CASSFREAGSSYEQYF.

The chain joins TRBV7-9 to TRBJ2-5; D ambiguous. The CDR3 extends over 13 amino acids. Deletions cut 1 base from V and 5 bases from J, with 8 bases between. Germline V gene lookup returns CDR1 SEHNR and CDR2 FQNEAQ (reference sequence). CDR3 DNA sequence: TGTGCCAGCAGCTTAGAGCCTTGGGAGACCCAGTACTTC. This gives the protein CASSLEPWETQYF. The full variable domain, with the rest looked up from reference TRBV7-9 and TRBJ2-5, is DTGVSQNPRHKITKRGQNVTFRCDPISEHNRLYWYRQTLGQGPEFLTYFQNEAQLEKSRLLSDRFSAERPKGSFSTLEIQRTEQGDSAMYLCASSLEPWETQYFGPGTRLLVL.

The J gene is TRBJ1-2, the V gene TRBV6-1; unclear D gene. Trimming stripped 2 bases from V and 3 bases from J, with 22 bases between. Germline values: CDR1 MNHNS, CDR2 SASEGT. This CDR3 contains 18 residues. CDR3 sequence: CASSEWRAQPNLHYGYTF. The CDR3 nucleotides read TGTGCCAGCAGTGAATGGAGGGCACAACCCAACCTTCACTATGGCTACACCTTC.

This chain joins TRBV11-2 and TRBJ2-5, with 8 bases fitting TRBD1. The CDR3 is 14 residues long. Per the germline V gene, CDR1 is SGHAT and CDR2 is FQNNGV. V lost 4 bases to trimming and J lost 3 bases; unmatched junction nucleotides: 4. CDR3 sequence (DNA): TGTGCCAGCAGCTCGTTACAGGGGGAAGAGACCCAGTACTTC. It encodes CASSSLQGEETQYF.

The V and J genes are TRBV7-2 and TRBJ2-7; possible D gene TRBD1, 6 bases. Germline CDR1 is SGHTA and CDR2 is FQGNSA. V gave up 3 bases and J gave up 5 bases, with 14 bases separating them. The CDR3 totals 14 residues. The CDR3 is CASSFRQAINEQYF. The CDR3 nucleotides read TGTGCCAGCAGCTTTAGACAGGCCATAAACGAGCAGTACTTC. Drawing the rest from reference TRBV7-2 and TRBJ2-7, the complete variable domain is GAGVSQSPSNKVTEKGKDVELRCDPISGHTALYWYRQSLGQGLEFLIYFQGNSAPDKSGLPSDRFSAERTGGSVSTLTIQRTQQEDSAVYLCASSFRQAINEQYFGPGTRLTVT.

This clone was recorded only once. The CDR3 sequence: CASSHPAAGVPYGYTF. CDR3 DNA: TGTGCCAGCAGCCACCCGGCGGCAGGGGTCCCCTATGGCTACACCTTC. This chain links TRBV11-2 with TRBJ1-2, with TRBD1 as a possible D gene (6 bases). From germline, CDR1 is SGHAT and CDR2 FQNNGV. The germline V and J ends were trimmed by 5 bases and 4 bases, with 20 bases remaining between them. The CDR3 runs 16 residues.

This sequence joins TRBV4-2 and TRBJ2-2; D might be TRBD2 (6 bases). The germline CDR1 and CDR2 sequences are LGHNA and YNFKEQ. Trimming pared 0 bases from V and 6 bases from J, leaving 17 bases between. The CDR3 is made up of 17 amino acids. CDR3 sequence reads: CASSQDGASDVSGELFF. DNA for the CDR3: TGTGCCAGCAGCCAAGATGGCGCTAGCGACGTTTCCGGGGAGCTGTTTTTT.

V is TRBV7-2 and J is TRBJ1-1; 9 nucleotides agree with TRBD1. The CDR3 runs to 13 residues. The germline gives CDR1 SGHTA, CDR2 FQGNSA. V gave up 0 bases and J gave up 10 bases; unmatched junction bases: 3. This chain's CDR3 is CASSLAEGQGAFF. CDR3 DNA sequence: TGTGCCAGCAGCTTAGCTGAGGGACAGGGAGCTTTCTTT.

The CDR3 DNA reads TGTGCCACCAGAGAAGGTCTAGCGGGGGGGGAGACCCAGTACTTC. Protein product: CATREGLAGGETQYF. The V and J genes are TRBV10-3 and TRBJ2-5; 12 bases match TRBD2. The CDR3 is 15 residues long. V was clipped by 10 bases and J by 5 bases; unmatched bases: 11. CDR1 is ENHRY, CDR2 SYGVKD, per germline.

The count of this clone is one. The chain employs TRBV5-1 and TRBJ1-1, with 7 bases matching TRBD1. Germline V gives CDR1 SGHRS, CDR2 YFSETQ. V lost 0 bases and J lost 1; bases outside the gene matches: 6. This CDR3 has 16 amino acids. The CDR3 sequence: CASSLDRGPRNTEAFF. CDR3 sequence (DNA): TGCGCCAGCAGCTTGGACAGGGGCCCCCGGAACACTGAAGCTTTCTTT.

With respect to this clone: Other DNA sequences in this specimen translate into the identical CDR3. The chain employs TRBV5-1 and TRBJ1-1; no clear D gene. Germline V lookup: CDR1 SGHRS, CDR2 YFSETQ. V lost 2 bases and J lost 1, with 9 bases in between. The CDR3 contains 14 residues. The DNA of the CDR3 is TGCGCCAGCAGCTTAAGCACAGCGAACACTGAAGCTTTCTTT. Amino acid sequence: CASSLSTANTEAFF. Combining the CDR3 with reference TRBV5-1 and TRBJ1-1 gives the whole variable domain KAGVTQTPRYLIKTRGQQVTLSCSPISGHRSVSWYQQTPGQGLQFLFEYFSETQRNKGNFPGRFSGRQFSNSRSEMNVSTLELGDSALYLCASSLSTANTEAFFGQGTRLTVV.

A single count supports this clone. The rearrangement uses TRBV6-6 and TRBJ1-6; 7 bases are a match to TRBD1. Trimming at V came to 6 bases and at J to 5 bases, leaving 4 bases not matched to a gene. Germline V CDR1 and CDR2: MNHNY, SVGAGI (reference sequence). The CDR3 contains 14 residues. The CDR3 bases are TGTGCCAGCAGGCCCGGGACAGATAATTCACCCCTCCACTTT. Its translation is CASRPGTDNSPLHF.

The rearrangement links TRBV6-2 or TRBV6-3 to TRBJ2-3; possibly TRBD2 for D (7 bases). This CDR3 spans 15 amino acids. Trimming pared 4 bases from V and 4 bases from J, leaving 15 bases between. Germline V lookup: CDR1 MNHEY, CDR2 SVGEGT. CDR3 region: CASSLGGAGADTQYF. The CDR3 DNA is TGTGCCAGCAGTTTGGGGGGGGCTGGGGCAGATACGCAGTATTTT.

The chain couples TRBV5-6 to TRBJ1-5; no clear D gene. Germline V CDR1 and CDR2: SGHDT, YYEEEE. The CDR3 extends over 15 amino acids. V lost 3 bases and J 1 base, leaving 11 bases between the germline ends. For the CDR3, the DNA is TGTGCCAGCAGCTACGGCCCCGGGAGCAATCAGCCCCAGCATTTT. Protein: CASSYGPGSNQPQHF.

The chain employs TRBV10-3 and TRBJ1-5; D is perhaps TRBD1 (5 bases). There are 15 residues in the CDR3. V lost 2 bases, J lost 7 bases, and 15 bases lay in between. From germline, CDR1 is ENHRY and CDR2 SYGVKD. The CDR3 sequence: CAISEGKGKGQPQHF. As DNA, the CDR3 is TGTGCCATCAGTGAGGGGAAGGGGAAGGGCCAGCCCCAGCATTTT.